This T cell receptor beta chain was retrieved from a study of T-cell reconstitution after alpha-beta-depleted transplantation in children. The CDR3 is 16 residues long. The trim removed 4 bases at V and 3 bases at J, leaving 12 bases unmatched. CDR1 is SGHRS, CDR2 YFSETQ, per germline. Library preparation (for TCRbeta) was performed with unique molecular identifiers. One entry per CDR3 protein, called by TCRdb with MiXCR from the PCR reads. The sample lists about 900,000 distinct CDR3 sequences, about 29% seen once, with 25% to 35% in the top ten. The V gene is TRBV5-1, the J gene TRBJ2-7, with 8 bases identical to TRBD1. The starting material was PBMCs, mostly from graft donor cells, obtained 360 days after TCRalphabeta/CD19-depleted stem cell transplant. The clonotype originates from a boy younger than two who had a stem cell transplant for SCID, so the T cells may come from the graft donor. The CDR3 coding sequence is TGCGCCAGCAGCCCTTTTCGGGACAGGAACCTCTACGAGCAGTACTTC. This sequence encodes CASSPFRDRNLYEQYF.